The 25 T cell receptor beta chains below come from one sample, sequenced in a study of CD4+ T cells in melanoma. The method was immunoSEQ multiplex PCR; TCRdb's version includes in-frame clones alone and lacks a portion of them. The data show about 140,000 clones, roughly 91% seen once. The receptors derive from a human donor with melanoma.

The rearrangement joins TRBV5-1 to TRBJ2-5; possibly TRBD2 for D (6 bases). Germline CDR1 reads SGHRS; CDR2 reads YFSETQ. CDR3 length: 15 amino acids. Trimming shortened V by 0 bases and J by 2 bases, and 11 bases separated the two germline ends. Here the CDR3 reads CASSLARGVQETQYF. The CDR3 DNA is TGCGCCAGCAGCTTGGCCCGCGGGGTTCAAGAGACCCAGTACTTC.

The chain is built from TRBV30 and TRBJ1-1, with D tentatively TRBD1 (6 bases). Deletions cut 3 bases from V and 2 bases from J, with 16 bases between. CDR1 GTSNPN and CDR2 SVGIG come from the germline V gene (reference sequence). The length of the CDR3 is 15 residues. The CDR3, as DNA: TGTGCCTGGAGCCTCCTTACAGGGAGAAACACTGAAGCTTTCTTT. This codes for CAWSLLTGRNTEAFF.

The table lists this clone with a few counts. V gene TRBV6-5 combines with J gene TRBJ1-6, with a possible D match to TRBD1 (5 bases). The CDR3 has 15 amino acids. Germline values: CDR1 MNHEY, CDR2 SVGAGI. The V end was cut by 2 bases, the J end by 11 bases, with 16 bases between. CDR3 in amino acids: CASSYTDSKGTPLHF. The DNA of the CDR3 is TGTGCCAGCAGTTACACAGATTCCAAGGGGACACCCCTCCACTTT.

The gene calls are TRBV4-1 and TRBJ1-2; perhaps TRBD1 as D (6 bases). V was clipped by 0 bases and J by 0 bases, with 14 bases between them. This CDR3 has 17 amino acids. CDR1 MGHRA and CDR2 YSYEKL come from the germline V gene. The DNA of the CDR3 is TGCGCCAGCAGCCAAGATTTGTGGGACACCGCTAACTATGGCTACACCTTC. Its protein is CASSQDLWDTANYGYTF.

The CDR3 region has the DNA TGTGCCAGCAGTGAAGCGCTAACAGGGGGCGGAAACACCATATATTTT. Residues: CASSEALTGGGNTIYF. V and J are TRBV6-1 and TRBJ1-3; 9 positions match TRBD1. Germline V gene sequence: CDR1 MNHNS, CDR2 SASEGT. The ends lost 0 bases at V and 4 bases at J; junction bases unmatched: 4. This CDR3 contains 16 residues.

This sequence joins TRBV9 and TRBJ1-2, with D maybe TRBD1 (5 bases). Germline CDR1 and CDR2: SGDLS and YYNGEE. This CDR3 comprises 15 residues. Trimming cost V 0 bases and J 4 bases, with 13 bases left between them. CDR3 sequence: CASSVVSGGGYGYTF. The CDR3 DNA is TGTGCCAGCAGCGTAGTGTCGGGGGGTGGCTATGGCTACACCTTC.

This sequence joins TRBV30 and TRBJ2-3, with TRBD2 matching 14 bases. This CDR3 has 17 amino acids. Germline V gene lookup returns CDR1 GTSNPN and CDR2 SVGIG (reference sequence). Trimming removed 1 base from V and 5 bases from J; junction bases left unmatched: 8. CDR3 region: CAWSGARTSGGQDTQYF. CDR3 DNA sequence: TGTGCCTGGAGTGGGGCCAGGACTAGCGGGGGGCAAGATACGCAGTATTTT.

This sequence joins TRBV5-1 and TRBJ2-2, with TRBD2 as a possible D gene (6 bases). The CDR3 length is 14 residues. Germline CDR1 SGHRS, CDR2 YFSETQ. V was clipped by 1 base and J by 6 bases, with 10 bases between them. The CDR3 sequence is CASSLFAGSGELFF. For the CDR3, the DNA is TGCGCCAGCAGCTTGTTCGCGGGATCCGGGGAGCTGTTTTTT.

This clone was detected only once. The chain combines TRBV19 with TRBJ2-1, with 8 positions matching TRBD1. Germline assignment: CDR1 LNHDA and CDR2 SQIVND (reference sequence). The length of the CDR3 is 13 residues. J lost 8 bases, V lost 4 bases, and 4 bases had no gene match. The CDR3 loop is CASSRQGSDEQFF. Written as DNA, the CDR3 is TGTGCCAGTAGTAGACAGGGGTCCGATGAGCAGTTCTTC.

The rearrangement joins TRBV7-9 to TRBJ1-1; D call uncertain. The length of the CDR3 is 11 residues. Between the trimmed V and J ends, which lost 4 bases and 10 bases, there was a span of 10 bases. Looked up from germline, CDR1 is SEHNR and CDR2 is FQNEAQ (reference sequence). The CDR3 DNA reads TGTGCCAGCAGCTGGGAGCTGGGAGCTTTCTTT. Its translation is CASSWELGAFF.

V is TRBV2 and J is TRBJ2-1; D possibly uses TRBD1 or TRBD2 (5 bases each). Between the trimmed V and J ends, which lost 0 bases and 0 bases, there was a span of 9 bases. The CDR3 loop spans 16 amino acids. Germline-derived CDR1 and CDR2 are SNHLY and FYNNEI. This chain's CDR3 is CASSEARGASYNEQFF. The CDR3 bases are TGTGCCAGCAGTGAAGCGCGAGGGGCCTCCTACAATGAGCAGTTCTTC. The full variable domain, with the rest looked up from reference TRBV2 and TRBJ2-1, is EPEVTQTPSHQVTQMGQEVILRCVPISNHLYFYWYRQILGQKVEFLVSFYNNEISEKSEIFDDQFSVERPDGSNFTLKIRSTKLEDSAMYFCASSEARGASYNEQFFGPGTRLTVL.

V is TRBV5-5 and J is TRBJ2-2, with 9 bases aligning to TRBD2. This CDR3 comprises 17 residues. CDR1 is SGHKS and CDR2 is YYEKEE in the germline V gene (reference sequence). The V and J ends lost 1 base and 1 base, in that order; junction bases with no gene match: 5. The CDR3 here is CASSLMASGENTGELFF. CDR3 in DNA: TGTGCCAGCAGCTTGATGGCTAGCGGGGAGAACACCGGGGAGCTGTTTTTT.

The chain employs TRBV5-1 and TRBJ1-1, with D unresolved. Trimming removed 0 bases from V and 3 bases from J, with 12 bases in between. CDR1 is SGHRS, CDR2 YFSETQ, per germline. There are 15 residues in the CDR3. CDR3 bases: TGCGCCAGCAGCTTGGAAGCCCCGACGGACACTGAAGCTTTCTTT. Protein product: CASSLEAPTDTEAFF.

The chain carries TRBV4-1 and TRBJ2-5; D perhaps matches TRBD2 (6 bases). This CDR3 is 16 amino acids long. Trimming removed 4 bases at V and 0 bases at J, with 15 bases between. Germline CDR1 MGHRA, CDR2 YSYEKL. The CDR3 region has the DNA TGCGCCAGCAGCCTGAGACTAGGGAATAACCAAGAGACCCAGTACTTC. It codes for CASSLRLGNNQETQYF.

The chain joins TRBV2 to TRBJ1-1; no clear D gene. The CDR3 runs to 15 residues. Trimming removed 5 bases at V and 5 bases at J, with 18 bases between. Germline loops: CDR1 SNHLY, CDR2 FYNNEI. The CDR3 DNA is TGTGCCAGCAGTTCAACAGTGGGTTTGGGGACTGAAGCTTTCTTT. It translates to CASSSTVGLGTEAFF.

This clone has only one observation. The chain employs TRBV5-4 and TRBJ1-2; D unclear. The CDR3 runs 16 residues. Trimming took off 2 bases at V and 3 bases at J, with 17 bases between the two ends. Looked up from germline, CDR1 is SGHNT and CDR2 is YYREEE (reference sequence). The CDR3 is CASSLGGSGIDYGYTF. CDR3 bases: TGTGCCAGCAGCTTAGGCGGCTCGGGGATTGACTATGGCTACACCTTC.

This clone has a single count. The rearrangement links TRBV18 to TRBJ2-7; 7 bases match TRBD1. V was clipped by 3 bases and J by 10 bases; unmatched bases: 15. Germline assignment: CDR1 KGHSH and CDR2 LQKENI. This CDR3 region has 15 residues. CDR3 in amino acids: CASSPTSGTVTRQYF. The CDR3 DNA is TGTGCCAGCTCACCCACGTCCGGGACAGTTACGAGACAGTACTTC.

The V and J genes are TRBV2 and TRBJ2-1, with 12 positions matching TRBD2. The CDR3 has 16 amino acids. The V and J ends lost 5 bases and 10 bases, in that order; junction bases with no gene match: 12. CDR1 SNHLY and CDR2 FYNNEI come from the germline V gene. CDR3 amino acids: CASSPRSLLAGGEQFF. CDR3 sequence (DNA): TGTGCCAGCAGTCCCCGCTCCCTACTAGCGGGGGGAGAGCAGTTCTTC.

The chain employs TRBV21-1 and TRBJ1-2; the table's D call, TRBD1, has no DNA check behind it. TRBV21-1 is a documented pseudogene. CDR3 size: 17 residues. The CDR3 DNA reads TGTGCCAGCACCCGCTCGACTGCAGGGGGCCTGACATATGGCTACACCTTC. Translating it yields CASTRSTAGGLTYGYTF.

V usage is TRBV27 and J usage is TRBJ2-5, with D possibly TRBD1 on 6 matching bases. The CDR3 contains 15 residues. Trimming took off 5 bases at V and 5 bases at J, with 18 bases between the two ends. The germline V gene encodes CDR1 MNHEY and CDR2 SMNVEV (reference sequence). The CDR3, as DNA: TGTGCCAGCAGTCCCCTGGACAGAGGAGGTGAGACCCAGTACTTC. Translation gives CASSPLDRGGETQYF.

This sequence joins TRBV5-1 and TRBJ1-2, with D perhaps matching TRBD1 (6 bases). The CDR3 totals 16 residues. Looked up from germline, CDR1 is SGHRS and CDR2 is YFSETQ. The V gene lost 0 bases and the J gene lost 8 bases, with 20 bases spanning the gap. CDR3 in DNA: TGCGCCAGCAGCTTGGCGTATCCATCAGGGGCTGCCGGCTACACCTTC. Translated: CASSLAYPSGAAGYTF.

The chain joins TRBV12-5 to TRBJ2-1; 9 nucleotides agree with TRBD1. Per germline, CDR1 LGHNT and CDR2 FRNRAP. The CDR3 has 15 amino acids. The J segment lost 4 bases and the V segment lost 4 bases, leaving 5 bases of the junction unmatched. DNA for the CDR3: TGTGCTAGTGGTTCCGGACAGGGGAGATACAATGAGCAGTTCTTC. Translated, it gives CASGSGQGRYNEQFF.

The V call is TRBV29-1, the J call TRBJ2-5; a weak D match, TRBD1 (6 bases). V lost 1 base and J lost 3, with 15 bases in between. Germline CDR1 reads SQVTM; CDR2 reads ANQGSEA. The CDR3 extends over 15 amino acids. As DNA, the CDR3 is TGCAGCGTTGAAGTCAGGGGCCTTAGAGAAGAGACCCAGTACTTC. Amino acid sequence: CSVEVRGLREETQYF.

The V and J genes are TRBV7-3 and TRBJ1-1; unclear D gene. Germline CDR1 reads SGHTA; CDR2 reads FQGTGA. The V end was cut by 0 bases, the J end by 11 bases, with 10 bases between. The CDR3 has 12 residues. The CDR3 loop is CASSLTTVEAFF. The CDR3 DNA reads as TGTGCCAGCAGCTTAACGACCGTCGAGGCTTTCTTT.

The chain combines TRBV9 with TRBJ1-1; the D gene is possibly TRBD1 (6 bases). From germline, CDR1 is SGDLS and CDR2 YYNGEE. This CDR3 region has 14 residues. Trimming stripped 4 bases from V and 8 bases from J, with 18 bases between. DNA of the CDR3: TGTGCCAGCAGCCCGAGGGCGGGGGCCGGGGAAGCTTTCTTT. Translation: CASSPRAGAGEAFF.